One sample yielded the 31 T cell receptor beta chains listed below, sequenced in a study of early T cells in non-severe SARS-CoV-2 infection. TCRdb re-derived calls from the 5' RACE reads in MiXCR, one entry per CDR3 protein. The sample records 75,000 or so distinct CDR3 sequences, 11% to 15% being singletons. Input material: whole blood. The source is an adult who was a healthcare worker with PCR-confirmed SARS-CoV-2 infection or an uninfected control (not recorded which).

This clonotype was seen a few times. The V and J genes are TRBV29-1 and TRBJ2-1; 7 bases are a match to TRBD1. Losses at the gene ends were 8 bases for V and 5 bases for J; bases not matched to a gene: 9. CDR1 and CDR2 from the germline V gene are SQVTM and ANQGSEA. CDR3 length: 13 amino acids. The CDR3 coding sequence is TGCAGCTTCGCGGACAGGTTGAACAATGAGCAGTTCTTC. This translates into CSFADRLNNEQFF.

J is TRBJ1-1 and V is TRBV28, with 8 nucleotides matching TRBD1. The junction had 3 bases not matched to a gene; V was cut back by 6 bases and J by 3 bases. This CDR3 contains 13 residues. The germline CDR1 and CDR2 sequences are MDHEN and SYDVKM. DNA of the CDR3: TGTGCCAGCAGGTTACAGGGGGACACTGAAGCTTTCTTT. It encodes CASRLQGDTEAFF.

This clonotype came up a few times. V is TRBV12-3 or TRBV12-4 and J is TRBJ2-7, with D possibly TRBD2 on 6 matching bases. The CDR3 has 12 residues. The ends were cut back, 7 bases at V and 0 bases at J, with 7 bases in the middle. CDR3 nucleotides: TGTGCCAGCAAGGAGGGCTCCTACGAGCAGTACTTC. It yields the protein CASKEGSYEQYF.

This clonotype was seen more than once but under ten times. This chain connects TRBV7-6 to TRBJ2-3; no definite D call. The CDR3 extends over 14 amino acids. Germline CDR1 reads SGHVS; CDR2 reads FNYEAQ. V gave up 5 bases and J gave up 1 base, with 10 bases separating them. CDR3 coding DNA: TGTGCCAGCAGCCAGGCCACACGCACAGATACGCAGTATTTT. This sequence encodes CASSQATRTDTQYF.

The rearrangement uses TRBV10-3 and TRBJ1-2, with 9 nucleotides matching TRBD1. This CDR3 spans 13 amino acids. Germline V gene data show CDR1 as ENHRY and CDR2 as SYGVKD. Losses at the gene ends were 4 bases for V and 5 bases for J; bases not matched to a gene: 2. Here the CDR3 DNA reads TGTGCCATCAGTGTGGGACAGGGATATGGCTACACCTTC. Amino acids: CAISVGQGYGYTF.

This clonotype was recorded only once. This sequence joins TRBV28 and TRBJ1-6, with D hard to call. Trimming pared 6 bases from V and 7 bases from J, leaving 10 bases between. The germline V gene has CDR1 MDHEN and CDR2 SYDVKM. The CDR3 consists of 13 residues. The CDR3 sequence: CASRSSWNSPLHF. CDR3 DNA: TGTGCCAGCAGATCAAGTTGGAATTCACCCCTCCACTTT.

The sample holds a few counts of this clonotype. The chain is built from TRBV20-1 and TRBJ1-1, with D hard to call. Trimming removed 2 bases from V and 0 bases from J, with 10 bases in between. This CDR3 has 14 amino acids. Germline CDR1 reads DFQATT; CDR2 reads SNEGSKA (reference sequence). In DNA, the CDR3 is TGCAGTGCTAGAACCGGCAGTTTGAACACTGAAGCTTTCTTT. It specifies CSARTGSLNTEAFF.

This clonotype appeared many times. This chain uses TRBV29-1 with TRBJ2-7; D may be TRBD1 (5 bases). Germline-derived CDR1 and CDR2 are SQVTM and ANQGSEA. The V end lost 1 base, the J end lost 2 bases, and 6 bases lay between the germline ends. The CDR3 is 12 residues long. The CDR3 sequence: CSVEVGPYEQYF. The CDR3 nucleotides are TGCAGCGTTGAAGTGGGGCCCTACGAGCAGTACTTC.

The CDR3 is CASSIRQVNEQFF. CDR3 coding DNA: TGTGCCAGTAGTATCCGACAGGTCAATGAGCAGTTCTTC. The chain combines TRBV19 with TRBJ2-1; weak D call: TRBD1 (6 bases). With 3 bases removed from V and 6 bases from J, the gap between germline ends came to 9 bases. This CDR3 contains 13 residues. CDR1 is LNHDA, CDR2 SQIVND, per germline (reference sequence).

This clonotype was seen a handful of times. This chain's CDR3 is CASSISGDHEQYF. The CDR3 coding sequence is TGTGCCAGCAGCATCTCCGGGGACCACGAGCAGTACTTC. The rearrangement links TRBV3-1 to TRBJ2-7; D tentatively fits TRBD1 or TRBD2 (5 bases each). Germline-derived CDR1 and CDR2 are LGHDT and YNNKEL (reference sequence). The CDR3 is 13 residues long. Between the trimmed V and J ends, which lost 5 bases and 5 bases, there was a span of 13 bases.

V is TRBV28 and J is TRBJ2-7, with 13 nucleotides matching TRBD2. Germline values: CDR1 MDHEN, CDR2 SYDVKM. Trimming removed 3 bases from V and 3 bases from J; junction bases left unmatched: 5. This CDR3 has 16 residues. Here the CDR3 reads CASSFQTSGGNYEQYF. CDR3 bases: TGTGCCAGCAGTTTCCAGACTAGCGGGGGGAACTACGAGCAGTACTTC. Using reference TRBV28 and TRBJ2-7 for the parts outside the CDR3, the full variable domain is DVKVTQSSRYLVKRTGEKVFLECVQDMDHENMFWYRQDPGLGLRLIYFSYDVKMKEKGDIPEGYSVSREKKERFSLILESASTNQTSMYLCASSFQTSGGNYEQYFGPGTRLTVT.

In this sample, this clonotype turned up a few times. The chain couples TRBV20-1 to TRBJ1-1; tentative D call: TRBD1 (6 bases). Germline CDR1 DFQATT, CDR2 SNEGSKA (reference sequence). CDR3 length equals 13 residues. Trimming stripped 5 bases from V and 0 bases from J, with 10 bases between. The CDR3 loop reads CSAGGHLNTEAFF. DNA of the CDR3: TGCAGTGCTGGGGGACACCTGAACACTGAAGCTTTCTTT.

This clonotype was recorded many times. The rearrangement uses TRBV20-1 and TRBJ1-2, with 7 bases fitting TRBD1. The length of the CDR3 is 14 residues. Germline values: CDR1 DFQATT, CDR2 SNEGSKA (reference sequence). The ends lost 4 bases at V and 3 bases at J; junction bases unmatched: 8. In DNA form, the CDR3 reads TGCAGTGCTACAACAGGGGCGCAGGACTATGGCTACACCTTC. Protein: CSATTGAQDYGYTF.

A few counts support this clonotype. V is TRBV19 and J is TRBJ2-2; possible D gene TRBD1, 6 bases. The length of the CDR3 is 19 residues. Germline loops: CDR1 LNHDA, CDR2 SQIVND (reference sequence). With 3 bases removed from V and 2 bases from J, the gap between germline ends came to 22 bases. The CDR3 DNA reads TGTGCCAGTAGTATCGCCCCCTTTATCCCGGACAGCAACACCGGGGAGCTGTTTTTT. Amino acid sequence: CASSIAPFIPDSNTGELFF.

The rearrangement joins TRBV3-1 to TRBJ1-1; 7 nucleotides match TRBD1. The CDR3 covers 13 residues. Germline-derived CDR1 and CDR2 are LGHDT and YNNKEL (reference sequence). V lost 1 base to trimming and J lost 9 bases; unmatched junction nucleotides: 5. The CDR3 region has the DNA TGTGCCAGCAGCCAAGCTTTGGGACAGAAAGCTTTCTTT. This encodes CASSQALGQKAFF.

The J gene is TRBJ2-1, the V gene TRBV5-1; 7 bases fit TRBD2. In germline, CDR1 is SGHRS, CDR2 YFSETQ. Germline trimming cut 5 bases from V and 8 bases from J; bases unmatched to any gene: 7. The CDR3 runs 13 residues. This chain's CDR3 is CASREGLVDEQFF. Here the CDR3 DNA reads TGCGCCAGCAGGGAAGGACTAGTCGATGAGCAGTTCTTC.

The genes are TRBV5-1 and TRBJ2-5, with TRBD2 identical over 10 bases. From germline, CDR1 is SGHRS and CDR2 YFSETQ. The length of the CDR3 is 15 residues. Unmatched junction bases numbered 5, after V lost 2 bases and J lost 4 bases. The chain's CDR3 is CASSLGLADGETQYF. In nucleotides, the CDR3 is TGCGCCAGCAGCTTAGGACTAGCGGATGGAGAGACCCAGTACTTC. The variable domain in full, with the rest retrieved from reference TRBV5-1 and TRBJ2-5, is KAGVTQTPRYLIKTRGQQVTLSCSPISGHRSVSWYQQTPGQGLQFLFEYFSETQRNKGNFPGRFSGRQFSNSRSEMNVSTLELGDSALYLCASSLGLADGETQYFGPGTRLLVL.

J is TRBJ1-5 and V is TRBV10-3, with D possibly TRBD1 on 5 matching bases. The germline V gene has CDR1 ENHRY and CDR2 SYGVKD. Trimming stripped 8 bases from V and 4 bases from J, with 12 bases between. The CDR3 totals 13 residues. The CDR3 loop reads CAIGSGQNQPQHF. The CDR3 DNA reads as TGTGCCATCGGCTCAGGGCAAAATCAGCCCCAGCATTTT.

The gene calls are TRBV5-1 and TRBJ2-3; D is unresolved. Trimming removed 0 bases at V and 2 bases at J, with 7 bases between. The germline CDR1 and CDR2 sequences are SGHRS and YFSETQ. This CDR3 contains 14 residues. CDR3 sequence (DNA): TGCGCCAGCAGCTTGGGACACAACACAGATACGCAGTATTTT. Protein: CASSLGHNTDTQYF. Supplemented by reference TRBV5-1 and TRBJ2-3, the full variable domain reads KAGVTQTPRYLIKTRGQQVTLSCSPISGHRSVSWYQQTPGQGLQFLFEYFSETQRNKGNFPGRFSGRQFSNSRSEMNVSTLELGDSALYLCASSLGHNTDTQYFGPGTRLTVL.

This clonotype came up a few times. This chain links TRBV6-2 or TRBV6-3 with TRBJ2-7, with D tentatively TRBD1 (5 bases). With 4 bases removed from V and 0 bases from J, the gap between germline ends came to 13 bases. The CDR3 totals 15 residues. Germline values: CDR1 MNHEY, CDR2 SVGEGT. The CDR3 sequence is CASSSRWGLSYEQYF. The CDR3 DNA reads TGTGCCAGCAGTTCACGGTGGGGCCTCTCCTACGAGCAGTACTTC.

This rearrangement joins TRBV11-3 to TRBJ2-1, with 8 bases that match TRBD2. The CDR3 contains 15 residues. The germline CDR1 and CDR2 sequences are SGHNT and YENEEA. Germline trimming cut 1 base from V and 4 bases from J; bases unmatched to any gene: 3. The CDR3 spells CASSLAGTRYNEQFF. The CDR3 DNA reads as TGTGCCAGCAGCTTAGCCGGGACTAGATACAATGAGCAGTTCTTC.

This clonotype was recorded a few times. This chain connects TRBV12-3 or TRBV12-4 to TRBJ2-1; 11 nucleotides align to TRBD2. CDR3 length: 18 amino acids. Trimming took 5 bases from V and 9 from J; bases not matched to a gene: 18. The CDR3 sequence: CASSSRVAGGFRGREQFF. The CDR3 DNA is TGTGCCAGCAGTAGCCGGGTAGCGGGGGGGTTCAGGGGGCGTGAGCAGTTCTTC.

This clonotype appeared many times. The genes are TRBV12-3 or TRBV12-4 and TRBJ1-1, with a tentative D call TRBD1 (5 bases). With 2 bases removed from V and 1 base from J, the gap between germline ends came to 14 bases. This CDR3 spans 16 amino acids. This chain's CDR3 is CASSLLGVTGNTEAFF. As DNA, the CDR3 is TGTGCCAGCAGTTTATTGGGGGTAACGGGGAACACTGAAGCTTTCTTT.

This clonotype occurred a few times. The rearrangement joins TRBV29-1 to TRBJ1-3, with a tentative D call TRBD1 (5 bases). Germline V gene lookup returns CDR1 SQVTM and CDR2 ANQGSEA. CDR3 length: 12 amino acids. V gave up 7 bases and J gave up 0 bases, with 7 bases separating them. CDR3 coding DNA: TGCAGCGGAGGGACCTCTGGAAACACCATATATTTT. Translating gives CSGGTSGNTIYF.

Only a few counts were recorded for this clonotype. V gene TRBV11-2 combines with J gene TRBJ2-1, with unresolved D. Germline V gene data show CDR1 as SGHAT and CDR2 as FQNNGV. This CDR3 region has 12 residues. V lost 4 bases and J 12 bases, leaving 13 bases between the germline ends. The chain's CDR3 is CASSSSRVGQFF. As DNA, the CDR3 is TGTGCCAGCAGCTCCTCTAGGGTCGGGCAGTTCTTC.

V is TRBV12-3 or TRBV12-4 and J is TRBJ2-2; perhaps TRBD1 as D (6 bases). This CDR3 comprises 14 residues. Deletions cut 5 bases from V and 7 bases from J, with 14 bases between. The CDR3 nucleotides read TGTGCCAGCAGTCCCCGACAGGATGGCGGGGAGCTGTTTTTT. Translating it yields CASSPRQDGGELFF.

The rearrangement links TRBV28 to TRBJ2-3; possible D gene TRBD2, 6 bases. The CDR3 is 14 amino acids. Germline loops: CDR1 MDHEN, CDR2 SYDVKM. Trimming shortened V by 2 bases and J by 4 bases, and 10 bases separated the two germline ends. The CDR3: CASSLPSSADTQYF. The CDR3 DNA is TGTGCCAGCAGTTTACCCTCTAGCGCAGATACGCAGTATTTT.

The chain uses TRBV7-9 and TRBJ2-1; 7 nucleotides line up with TRBD2. Germline values: CDR1 SEHNR, CDR2 FQNEAQ (reference sequence). The CDR3 consists of 16 residues. V lost 4 bases to trimming and J lost 7 bases; unmatched junction nucleotides: 13. CDR3 DNA: TGTGCCAGCAGCTCCCAAGCGGACCGGGGGGTGAATGAGCAGTTCTTC. Translated: CASSSQADRGVNEQFF.

The chain has TRBV29-1 and TRBJ2-3; TRBD1 aligns across 7 bases. The trim removed 2 bases at V and 2 bases at J, leaving 7 bases unmatched. Per the germline V gene, CDR1 is SQVTM and CDR2 is ANQGSEA. This CDR3 contains 15 residues. The CDR3 loop reads CSVETGTVITDTQYF. CDR3 in DNA: TGCAGCGTTGAAACGGGGACAGTAATCACAGATACGCAGTATTTT.

This clonotype turned up a few times. J is TRBJ2-3 and V is TRBV12-3 or TRBV12-4; D is unresolved. With 4 bases removed from V and 0 bases from J, the gap between germline ends came to 8 bases. This CDR3 comprises 14 residues. This CDR3 is CASSYEASTDTQYF. In DNA, the CDR3 is TGTGCCAGCAGTTACGAAGCTAGCACAGATACGCAGTATTTT.

The CDR3 sequence is CSVVSGTGVNTGELFF. The CDR3 bases are TGCAGCGTCGTGTCGGGGACAGGCGTGAACACCGGGGAGCTGTTTTTT. The chain is built from TRBV29-1 and TRBJ2-2; 8 bases line up with TRBD1. CDR1 SQVTM and CDR2 ANQGSEA come from the germline V gene. The CDR3 is made up of 16 amino acids. The junction had 10 bases not matched to a gene; V was cut back by 6 bases and J by 1 base.